Each of the 7 T cell receptor beta chains below was sequenced from the same sample in a study of CD8 T cells in Susac syndrome. RNA amounts of roughly 0.45 to 1 ug underwent reverse transcription with random hexamers. TCRdb re-called the immunoSEQ multiplex PCR reads through MiXCR, storing one row per CDR3 protein. The sample has about 210,000 distinct CDR3 sequences, approximately 95% seen once. The sample comprised CD4+ T cells from PBMCs. The receptors here all came from a human donor with multiple sclerosis.

The chain is built from TRBV14 and TRBJ1-2, with TRBD1 as a possible D gene (5 bases). This CDR3 has 14 amino acids. Trimming took off 1 base at V and 8 bases at J, with 14 bases between the two ends. Germline lookup yields CDR1 SGHDN and CDR2 FVKESK. The CDR3 DNA sequence: TGTGCCAGCAGCCAAGGAGTGCGGGGGAAAGGCTACACCTTC. Its translation: CASSQGVRGKGYTF.

This clonotype was seen only a few times. This rearrangement joins TRBV12-5 to TRBJ2-3; D remains ambiguous. Germline V lookup: CDR1 LGHNT, CDR2 FRNRAP. Trimming removed 6 bases at V and 0 bases at J, with 1 base between. This CDR3 has 11 residues. The CDR3 DNA follows: TGTGCTAGTGGGAGCACAGATACGCAGTATTTT. Encoded protein: CASGSTDTQYF. Complete variable domain (other parts from reference TRBV12-5 and TRBJ2-3): DARVTQTPRHKVTEMGQEVTMRCQPILGHNTVFWYRQTMMQGLELLAYFRNRAPLDDSGMPKDRFSAEMPDATLATLKIQPSEPRDSAVYFCASGSTDTQYFGPGTRLTVL.

The V gene is TRBV27, the J gene TRBJ1-2; 8 bases map to TRBD1. Germline assignment: CDR1 MNHEY and CDR2 SMNVEV (reference sequence). V lost 7 bases, J lost 5 bases, and 12 bases stayed unmatched. The CDR3 extends over 15 amino acids. CDR3 protein: CASTKLDRQGYGYTF. In DNA form, the CDR3 reads TGTGCCAGCACCAAGCTCGATAGACAGGGGTATGGCTACACCTTC.

The V gene is TRBV12-3 or TRBV12-4, the J gene TRBJ2-1; D not certain. CDR3 length: 12 amino acids. V was trimmed by 1 base and J by 7 bases, leaving 5 bases between them. The CDR3 coding sequence is TGTGCCAGCAGTTTAGTGGAGAATGAGCAGTTCTTC. Protein product: CASSLVENEQFF.

The J gene is TRBJ2-5, the V gene TRBV29-1; no clear D. CDR3 length: 12 residues. Germline CDR1 and CDR2: SQVTM and ANQGSEA. V was clipped by 6 bases and J by 5 bases, with 13 bases between them. The CDR3 sequence is CSVPLVRETQYF. CDR3 in DNA: TGCAGCGTGCCGTTAGTCCGCGAGACCCAGTACTTC.

The chain employs TRBV9 and TRBJ1-5, with D uncertain. Trimming stripped 0 bases from V and 2 bases from J, with 9 bases between. The CDR3 is 15 amino acids. CDR1 and CDR2 from the germline V gene are SGDLS and YYNGEE. The CDR3 spells CASSVGKGGNQPQHF. The CDR3 DNA reads TGTGCCAGCAGCGTAGGGAAGGGAGGCAATCAGCCCCAGCATTTT.

This clonotype showed up just once. Written as DNA, the CDR3 is TGTGCCAGCAGCCCTGAGCCGGCCCGGTTACTTAACACCGGGGAGCTGTTTTTT. Translation: CASSPEPARLLNTGELFF. The gene calls are TRBV3-1 and TRBJ2-2; D remains unclear. This CDR3 has 18 amino acids. Germline assignment: CDR1 LGHDT and CDR2 YNNKEL (reference sequence). The V end was cut by 4 bases, the J end by 2 bases, with 20 bases between.